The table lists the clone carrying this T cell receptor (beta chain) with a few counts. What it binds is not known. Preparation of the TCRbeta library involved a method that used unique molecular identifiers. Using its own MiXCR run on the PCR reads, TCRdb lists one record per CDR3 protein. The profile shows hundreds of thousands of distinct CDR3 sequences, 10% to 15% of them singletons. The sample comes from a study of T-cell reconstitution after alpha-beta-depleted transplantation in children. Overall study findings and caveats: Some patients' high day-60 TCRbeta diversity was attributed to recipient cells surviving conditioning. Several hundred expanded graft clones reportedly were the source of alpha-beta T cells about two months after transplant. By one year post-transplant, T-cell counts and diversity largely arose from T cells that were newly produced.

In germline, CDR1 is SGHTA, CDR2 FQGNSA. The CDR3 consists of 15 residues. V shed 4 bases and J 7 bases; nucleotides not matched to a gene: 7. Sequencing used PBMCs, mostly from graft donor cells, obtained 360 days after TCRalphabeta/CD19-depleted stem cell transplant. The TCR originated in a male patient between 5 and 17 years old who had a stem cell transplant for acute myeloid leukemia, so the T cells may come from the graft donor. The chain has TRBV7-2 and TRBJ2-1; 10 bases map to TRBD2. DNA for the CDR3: TGTGCCAGCAGCTCTCTCCCAGCGGGGGGGAATGAGCAGTTCTTC. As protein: CASSSLPAGGNEQFF.